Listed below are T cell receptor beta chains from one sample, sequenced in a study of blood T cell repertoires in COVID-19. Here immunoSEQ multiplex PCR was the method, and the copy in TCRdb shows in-frame clones only, minus some. The sample lists over 45,000 clones; 75% to 95% were seen once. Sequenced: peripheral blood. The receptors derive from a human donor in a cohort sampled during active COVID-19. Both conserved end residues are part of each CDR3. A D gene is named only where the DNA matches it firmly. Only part of the rows carry a size: once, few, many, or a class if the clone is expanded.

cdr3_length,j_call,d_call,v_call,clone_size,cdr3_aa,cdr3_nt
12,TRBJ2-3,-,TRBV5-1,-,CASSLAADTQYF,TGCGCCAGCAGCTTGGCCGCAGATACGCAGTATTTT
14,TRBJ2-7,TRBD1,TRBV19,-,CASSPGTGPYEQYF,TGTGCCAGCAGCCCCGGGACAGGGCCCTACGAGCAGTACTTC
15,TRBJ1-2,TRBD1,TRBV18,-,CASSPAGQGFGGYTF,TGTGCCAGCTCACCGGCTGGACAGGGGTTCGGTGGCTACACCTTC
16,TRBJ1-1,TRBD1,TRBV4-3,-,CASSYGTGLENTEAFF,TGCGCCAGCAGCTATGGGACAGGGCTGGAGAACACTGAAGCTTTCTTT
15,TRBJ2-1,TRBD2,TRBV15,-,CATSRGGTSIYEQFF,TGTGCCACCAGCAGAGGTGGGACTAGCATATATGAGCAGTTCTTC
13,TRBJ2-2,-,TRBV12-3/TRBV12-4,-,CASGDRWTGELFF,TGTGCCAGCGGTGACAGGTGGACCGGGGAGCTGTTTTTT
16,TRBJ2-1,-,TRBV7-9,-,CASSLRGGLPYNEQFF,TGTGCCAGCAGCTTAAGGGGGGGACTTCCCTACAATGAGCAGTTCTTC
16,TRBJ1-4,TRBD1,TRBV2,-,CASRAWTGSTNEKLFF,TGTGCCAGCAGGGCATGGACAGGTTCTACCAATGAAAAACTGTTTTTT
16,TRBJ2-1,TRBD2,TRBV9,-,CASSVAGLAGFNEQFF,TGTGCCAGCAGCGTAGCTGGACTAGCGGGGTTCAATGAGCAGTTCTTC
14,TRBJ2-7,-,TRBV19,-,CASSLQSVGYEQYF,TGTGCCAGTAGCTTACAGTCCGTTGGGTACGAGCAGTACTTC
14,TRBJ2-3,-,TRBV6-2/TRBV6-3,-,CASSYGAGADTQYF,TGTGCCAGCAGTTACGGGGCAGGGGCAGATACGCAGTATTTT
15,TRBJ1-2,-,TRBV2,once,CASSEGPGANYGYTF,TGTGCCAGCAGTGAGGGTCCAGGGGCTAACTATGGCTACACCTTC
16,TRBJ2-3,TRBD1,TRBV4-1,few,CASSQRGTGGTDTQYF,TGCGCCAGCAGCCAACGAGGGACAGGGGGCACAGATACGCAGTATTTT
16,TRBJ1-3,TRBD1,TRBV7-2,-,CASSSLGQASGNTIYF,TGTGCCAGCAGCTCATTGGGACAGGCCTCTGGAAACACCATATATTTT
14,TRBJ2-7,-,TRBV5-1,once,CASSSGGTSYEQYF,TGCGCCAGCAGCTCAGGGGGGACCTCCTACGAGCAGTACTTC
16,TRBJ2-2,TRBD2,TRBV5-1,-,CASSFAGGYDTGELFF,TGCGCCAGCAGCTTCGCGGGGGGGTACGACACCGGGGAGCTGTTTTTT
13,TRBJ1-1,TRBD1,TRBV5-1,-,CASSLEQGAEAFF,TGCGCCAGCAGCTTGGAACAGGGGGCTGAAGCTTTCTTT
14,TRBJ1-4,-,TRBV18,-,CASSWTATNEKLFF,TGTGCCAGCTCATGGACAGCAACTAATGAAAAACTGTTTTTT
15,TRBJ2-3,-,TRBV4-1,medium-sized,CASSQASGSPDTQYF,TGCGCCAGCAGCCAAGCTAGTGGGTCCCCAGATACGCAGTATTTT
16,TRBJ2-4,-,TRBV2,-,CASATRLNQVKNIQYF,TGTGCCAGCGCTACTCGGCTGAACCAGGTCAAAAACATTCAGTACTTC
14,TRBJ2-2,-,TRBV5-4,few,CASSLMGSPAELFF,TGTGCCAGCAGCTTGATGGGCTCCCCCGCGGAGCTGTTTTTT
14,TRBJ1-1,-,TRBV2,-,CASSTIQGKGVAFF,TGTGCCAGCAGTACAATACAGGGTAAGGGGGTGGCTTTCTTT
11,TRBJ2-1,-,TRBV2,once,CASSLTDEQFF,TGTGCCAGCTCACTAACGGATGAGCAGTTCTTC